These T cell receptor beta chains were read from a single sample in a study of OX40 agonist ivuxolimab in advanced cancers. The protocol was immunoSEQ multiplex PCR, while the TCRdb copy is restricted to in-frame clones and leaves out a portion. The data hold more than 25,000 clones, with about 90% observed a single time. The sequencing used CD4+ or CD8+ T cells sorted from blood, collected in a trial of the OX40 agonist ivuxolimab. The receptors were sampled from an adult with an advanced solid tumor such as melanoma, head and neck, liver or kidney cancer. CDR3s include the opening cysteine and the closing phenylalanine or tryptophan. D genes are given only for firm matches. Some rows have no size entry. The others give once, few or many, or a class for an expanded clone.

TRBJ1-5 few TRBV10-2 TRBD1 TGCGCCAGCAGATCCCAGGGGGCGAATCAGCCCCAGCATTTT CASRSQGANQPQHF
TRBJ2-7 NA TRBV19 TRBD2 TGTGCCAGTAGTATAGCCCTGATCCATAGCGGGACAAGCACCTACGAGCAGTACTTC CASSIALIHSGTSTYEQYF
TRBJ2-1 NA TRBV9 NA TGTGCCAGCAGCCCCTGGGCTAGCCTTGGGGATGAGCAGTTCTTC CASSPWASLGDEQFF
TRBJ2-1 NA TRBV5-1 NA TGCGCCAGCAGCTCATTAGGGGATTACAATGAGCAGTTCTTC CASSSLGDYNEQFF
TRBJ1-1 NA TRBV5-4 NA TGTGCCAGCAGGAGTATGAACACTGAAGCTTTCTTT CASRSMNTEAFF
TRBJ2-3 NA TRBV7-9 TRBD2 TGTGCCAGCAGCCCGTCCGGGACTAGCGGGAAAGAGGGCACAGATACGCAGTATTTT CASSPSGTSGKEGTDTQYF
TRBJ2-1 NA TRBV7-8 NA TGTGCCAGCAGCTTACCCGTAGGGCAGGGCTCCTACAATGAGCAGTTCTTC CASSLPVGQGSYNEQFF
TRBJ2-1 NA TRBV10-3 TRBD2 TGTGCCATTCAGCGGGAGTCCTACAATGAGCAGTTCTTC CAIQRESYNEQFF
TRBJ2-2 NA TRBV6-5 NA TGTGCCATCAAGACGGGGGTCACGAACACCGGGGAGCTGTTTTTT CAIKTGVTNTGELFF
TRBJ2-7 NA TRBV28 TRBD1 TGTGCCAGCAGCCACCCCCTGAGGACAGGGGTCGCCGAGCAGTACTTC CASSHPLRTGVAEQYF
TRBJ2-7 medium-sized TRBV4-3 TRBD2 TGCGCCAGCAGCCAAGATACTAGCGGGAGGGCCATGGGAGACTTC CASSQDTSGRAMGDF
TRBJ2-3 once TRBV28 NA TGTGCCAGCAGTTTAGGGGGGGCGTTCACAGATACGCAGTATTTT CASSLGGAFTDTQYF
TRBJ2-1 NA TRBV7-6 TRBD2 TGTGCCAGCAGCTCCCCTCGACTAGCGGGTCTCTCCTACAATGAGCAGTTCTTC CASSSPRLAGLSYNEQFF
TRBJ2-1 NA TRBV5-8 NA TGTGCCAGCAGCCCCGTCAACGGAGATGAGCAGTTCTTC CASSPVNGDEQFF
TRBJ1-5 NA TRBV7-9 NA TGTGCCAGCAGCTTAGGTGATCAGCCCCAGCATTTT CASSLGDQPQHF
TRBJ1-2 NA TRBV19 NA TGTGCCAGTAGTGCCGACGGGACGGGGCCCTATGGCTACACCTTC CASSADGTGPYGYTF
TRBJ2-1 NA TRBV15 TRBD1 TGTGCCACCAGCAGGCTGGGGACAGGGAACGATGAGCAGTTCTTC CATSRLGTGNDEQFF
TRBJ2-2 NA TRBV28 NA TGTGCCAGCAGCTCCGGGACCACGGCCCATACCGGGGAGCTGTTTTTT CASSSGTTAHTGELFF
TRBJ1-1 NA TRBV7-2 NA TGTGCCAGCATGGGGCCAGTGGCTTTCTTT CASMGPVAFF
TRBJ2-7 large TRBV19 TRBD1 TGTGCCAGTAGTATCTCCGGGACAGGGGATCAGTACGAGCAGTACTTC CASSISGTGDQYEQYF
TRBJ1-1 NA TRBV7-8 TRBD1 TGTGCCAGCAGCTTGACAGGGGTAACTGAAGCTTTCTTT CASSLTGVTEAFF
TRBJ2-2 NA TRBV5-1 NA TGCGCCAGCAGCTTGGTCCAGAACACCGGGGAGCTGTTTTTT CASSLVQNTGELFF
TRBJ2-7 NA TRBV9 TRBD2 TGTGCCAGCAGCGTACAAGGGACTAGCAGTTACGAGCAGTACTTC CASSVQGTSSYEQYF
TRBJ2-1 NA TRBV4-1 NA TGCGCCAGCAGCCAAGTTCTGGGATTCATTGAGCAGTTCTTC CASSQVLGFIEQFF
TRBJ2-1 once TRBV9 TRBD2 TGTGCCAGCAGCGTAGCCGGACTAGCGGGAGCTTACAATGAGCAGTTCTTC CASSVAGLAGAYNEQFF